Following are 3 T cell receptor beta chains from one sample sequenced in a study of shared clonotypes between healthy human individuals (TCRdb year 2020). The library was made by the immunoSEQ multiplex PCR assay. Sourced from immuneACCESS, this table was stored by TCRdb with only in-frame sequences that have V and J called. A share of the clones is absent; for the studies checked, an unresolved V gene accounts for under half, and the remainder has no known explanation. Across this sample there are more than 400,000 clones, with approximately 95% seen only once. Of the sample, approximately 0.06% is held by the ten largest clones. The sequencing input was naive CD4+ T cells sorted from blood. This sample's cell subset or site label indicates: CD45RA+ positively selected. The receptor set was obtained from a woman in her 30s in good health.

V gene TRBV14 combines with J gene TRBJ1-1; D gene unclear. The CDR3 covers 14 residues. Trimming took off 4 bases at V and 4 bases at J, with 13 bases between the two ends. Germline CDR1 is SGHDN and CDR2 is FVKESK. The DNA for the CDR3 is TGTGCCAGCAGCCGAATTGGTGGAAGCACTGAAGCTTTCTTT. It translates to CASSRIGGSTEAFF.

The rearrangement joins TRBV27 to TRBJ2-1; D uncertain. Between the trimmed V and J ends, which lost 3 bases and 8 bases, there was a span of 14 bases. Germline CDR1 MNHEY, CDR2 SMNVEV (reference sequence). The CDR3 has 14 amino acids. The CDR3 loop reads CASSLAGSTHEQFF. The CDR3 nucleotides are TGTGCCAGCAGTTTGGCAGGCTCTACTCATGAGCAGTTCTTC.

This clone was seen a single time. The chain joins TRBV28 to TRBJ2-5; the D is unclear. This CDR3 region has 14 residues. CDR1 MDHEN and CDR2 SYDVKM come from the germline V gene. V dropped 2 bases and J dropped 4 bases, with 11 bases sitting between them. This CDR3 is CASSLAGIAETQYF. DNA for the CDR3: TGTGCCAGCAGTTTAGCTGGAATAGCAGAGACCCAGTACTTC. The full variable domain, completed using reference TRBV28 and TRBJ2-5, is DVKVTQSSRYLVKRTGEKVFLECVQDMDHENMFWYRQDPGLGLRLIYFSYDVKMKEKGDIPEGYSVSREKKERFSLILESASTNQTSMYLCASSLAGIAETQYFGPGTRLLVL.